The 22 T cell receptor beta chains listed next were all sequenced from one sample in a study of cytomegalovirus exposure and HLA in healthy donors. This PCR relied on a set of 60 Vbeta primers and 13 Jbeta primers. Assay: immunoSEQ multiplex PCR; the TCRdb copy retains only in-frame clones and omits some. The sample has about 160,000 clones, around 74% seen once. The sample taken for sequencing was PBMCs. These receptors all come from a female donor in good health and CMV-seronegative.

V and J are TRBV5-1 and TRBJ2-1; D is perhaps TRBD2 (5 bases). CDR3 length: 13 residues. V was clipped by 2 bases and J by 4 bases, with 7 bases between them. The germline V gene encodes CDR1 SGHRS and CDR2 YFSETQ. The CDR3 loop reads CASSLWTYNEQFF. For the CDR3, the DNA is TGCGCCAGCAGCTTATGGACTTACAATGAGCAGTTCTTC.

The chain carries TRBV11-3 and TRBJ2-7; possible D gene TRBD1, 6 bases. CDR1 and CDR2 (germline): SGHNT, YENEEA. With 4 bases removed from V and 2 bases from J, the gap between germline ends came to 12 bases. This CDR3 has 14 residues. The chain's CDR3 is CASSSGADTYEQYF. The CDR3 coding sequence is TGTGCCAGCAGCTCAGGGGCCGACACCTACGAGCAGTACTTC.

The V call is TRBV7-2, the J call TRBJ2-2, with 12 bases fitting TRBD2. This CDR3 spans 18 amino acids. Looked up from germline, CDR1 is SGHTA and CDR2 is FQGNSA. Trimming cost V 4 bases and J 5 bases; bases outside gene matches: 11. CDR3 bases: TGTGCCAGCAGCTCGTCAACTAGCGGGAGGCCTCGGACCGGGGAGCTGTTTTTT. Translating gives CASSSSTSGRPRTGELFF.

V usage is TRBV6-1 and J usage is TRBJ1-5; unclear D gene. Deletions cut 3 bases from V and 2 bases from J, with 14 bases between. Germline-derived CDR1 and CDR2 are MNHNS and SASEGT. The CDR3 spans 16 residues. CDR3 sequence reads: CASSDVPGGGNQPQHF. CDR3 DNA: TGTGCCAGCAGTGATGTGCCGGGCGGGGGCAATCAGCCCCAGCATTTT.

This sequence joins TRBV5-1 and TRBJ2-1; 11 nucleotides agree with TRBD2. The V and J ends lost 5 bases and 7 bases, in that order; junction bases with no gene match: 8. The CDR3 is 15 amino acids. The germline gives CDR1 SGHRS, CDR2 YFSETQ. CDR3 sequence (DNA): TGCGCCAGCAGTATAGCGGGAGGGAAGTCGAATGAGCAGTTCTTC. This codes for CASSIAGGKSNEQFF.

This chain links TRBV12-5 with TRBJ2-3; 9 bases map to TRBD1. Germline V gene data show CDR1 as LGHNT and CDR2 as FRNRAP. J lost 15 bases, V lost 3 bases, and 10 bases had no gene match. The CDR3 is 13 amino acids. Here the CDR3 DNA reads TGTGCTAGTGGTTTTAACCGGGACAGGGTTCTTTATTTT. As protein: CASGFNRDRVLYF.

The V and J genes are TRBV14 and TRBJ2-2, with 10 bases that match TRBD1. Germline CDR1 SGHDN, CDR2 FVKESK. V trimming: 4 bases; J trimming: 4 bases; junction bases outside the gene matches: 12. The CDR3 consists of 18 residues. DNA for the CDR3: TGTGCCAGCAGCCGAGCCACCTCCGGGACAGGGGCCACCGGGGAGCTGTTTTTT. Its translation is CASSRATSGTGATGELFF.

The chain joins TRBV29-1 to TRBJ1-2, with D hard to call. The V end was cut by 2 bases, the J end by 6 bases, with 16 bases between. This CDR3 has 14 amino acids. Germline assignment: CDR1 SQVTM and CDR2 ANQGSEA. The CDR3: CSVETGRGPNGYTF. As DNA, the CDR3 is TGCAGCGTTGAAACGGGCAGAGGGCCTAATGGCTACACCTTC.

The chain carries TRBV4-3 and TRBJ2-2; 8 bases are shared with TRBD1. Germline CDR1 is LGHNA and CDR2 is YSLEER. V lost 0 bases and J lost 7; bases outside the gene matches: 10. This CDR3 is built from 17 residues. Here the CDR3 DNA reads TGCGCCAGCAGCCAAGATGTGCGTCAGGGGGCTGTCGGGGAGCTGTTTTTT. It is translated as CASSQDVRQGAVGELFF.

The chain carries TRBV29-1 and TRBJ1-3, with unresolved D. CDR1 and CDR2 from the germline V gene are SQVTM and ANQGSEA. This CDR3 spans 11 amino acids. The CDR3 region is CGGRAGNTIYF. DNA for the CDR3: TGCGGAGGGAGGGCTGGAAACACCATATATTTT.

This clone has just a few counts. The CDR3 coding sequence is TGCGCCAGCAGCTTGGGCAGGGGGCTAGGCCCAGATACGCAGTATTTT. Its translation: CASSLGRGLGPDTQYF. The chain recombines TRBV5-1 with TRBJ2-3; 8 bases align to TRBD1. CDR3 length: 16 amino acids. In germline, CDR1 is SGHRS, CDR2 YFSETQ. With 0 bases clipped from V and 4 bases from J, the junction kept 7 bases outside the gene matches.

The chain links TRBV7-9 to TRBJ2-6; 9 bases line up with TRBD1. Germline lookup yields CDR1 SEHNR and CDR2 FQNEAQ (reference sequence). The V segment lost 7 bases and the J segment 0 bases; nucleotides outside the gene matches: 7. The length of the CDR3 is 17 residues. The CDR3, as DNA: TGTGCCAGCACCCTGGGACAGGGAGGCTCTGGGGCCAACGTCCTGACTTTC. It specifies CASTLGQGGSGANVLTF.

Note on this clone: The sample has other DNA sequences that encode this CDR3 too. V and J are TRBV27 and TRBJ1-5, with 7 nucleotides matching TRBD1. CDR3 length: 16 amino acids. Germline CDR1 MNHEY, CDR2 SMNVEV (reference sequence). After removal of 5 bases from V and 6 bases from J, the junction contained 13 bases not matched to a gene. For the CDR3, the DNA is TGTGCCAGCAGTATGCTACGGACAGGAGAACCTCAGCCCCAGCATTTT. It translates to CASSMLRTGEPQPQHF.

The V and J genes are TRBV5-1 and TRBJ2-3; 15 bases line up with TRBD2. The CDR3 has 18 residues. Germline V gives CDR1 SGHRS, CDR2 YFSETQ. Trimming cost V 4 bases and J 4 bases; bases outside gene matches: 10. CDR3 nucleotides: TGCGCCAGCAGCCGGGCCGGGACTAGCGGGGGGAGCTCAGATACGCAGTATTTT. This sequence encodes CASSRAGTSGGSSDTQYF.

This clone came up a few times. The chain has TRBV7-2 and TRBJ2-1; D possibly corresponds to TRBD2 (5 bases). Germline V CDR1 and CDR2: SGHTA, FQGNSA. The CDR3 contains 18 residues. Trimming stripped 5 bases from V and 12 bases from J, with 32 bases between. The CDR3 bases are TGTGCCAGCAGCCCCCGCTCCATTTTTCGGGAACCGAGCGGTAGGCAGTTCTTC. This encodes CASSPRSIFREPSGRQFF.

The chain recombines TRBV6-5 with TRBJ2-1; D not resolved. The CDR3 spans 13 residues. V lost 5 bases to trimming and J lost 6 bases, with 11 bases between them. Germline V gives CDR1 MNHEY, CDR2 SVGAGI. The CDR3 bases are TGTGCCAGCAGTCCCCATGAGGCCAATGAGCAGTTCTTC. Translation gives CASSPHEANEQFF.

The chain couples TRBV10-3 to TRBJ2-5, with TRBD2 as a possible D gene (5 bases). Per germline, CDR1 ENHRY and CDR2 SYGVKD. The CDR3 runs to 18 residues. V lost 2 bases to trimming and J lost 1 base, with 20 bases between them. The CDR3 nucleotides are TGTGCCATCAGTGAGCGGGCTAGCCCCAATCCACTCCAAGAGACCCAGTACTTC. This encodes CAISERASPNPLQETQYF.

The chain recombines TRBV29-1 with TRBJ2-1; 10 nucleotides agree with TRBD2. This CDR3 contains 17 residues. Germline V gene data show CDR1 as SQVTM and CDR2 as ANQGSEA. J was trimmed by 7 bases and V by 1 base; bases with no gene match: 13. CDR3 region: CSVEAWGAGGPENEQFF. The CDR3 DNA sequence: TGCAGCGTTGAAGCGTGGGGAGCGGGAGGGCCTGAGAATGAGCAGTTCTTC.

The chain joins TRBV6-5 to TRBJ1-1; no firm D call. Germline V CDR1 and CDR2: MNHEY, SVGAGI. The V end lost 8 bases, the J end lost 3 bases, and 13 bases lay between the germline ends. CDR3 length equals 13 residues. The CDR3 spells CASSIWADTEAFF. The CDR3 coding sequence is TGTGCCAGCTCGATATGGGCCGACACTGAAGCTTTCTTT.

This clone occurred a few times. DNA for the CDR3: TGTGCCAGCAGTGGGGGGACAGGCTCTAGCACAGATACGCAGTATTTT. It is translated as CASSGGTGSSTDTQYF. V gene TRBV25-1 combines with J gene TRBJ2-3; 8 bases match TRBD1. CDR1 is MGHDK and CDR2 is SYGVNS in the germline V gene. V shed 4 bases and J 0 bases; nucleotides not matched to a gene: 6. This CDR3 contains 16 residues.

In its sample, this clone was seen a few times. The J gene is TRBJ2-6, the V gene TRBV5-5; the D is unclear. V gave up 0 bases and J gave up 0 bases, with 7 bases separating them. Germline-derived CDR1 and CDR2 are SGHKS and YYEKEE (reference sequence). The CDR3 consists of 16 residues. The CDR3 bases are TGTGCCAGCAGCTTGGCCGGTAGCTCTGGGGCCAACGTCCTGACTTTC. It encodes CASSLAGSSGANVLTF.

This rearrangement joins TRBV9 to TRBJ1-1; TRBD1 is a possible D gene (6 bases). Trimming shortened V by 4 bases and J by 1 base, and 14 bases separated the two germline ends. The CDR3 length is 15 residues. Germline CDR1 is SGDLS and CDR2 is YYNGEE. CDR3 sequence (DNA): TGTGCCAGCAGCCCCCGACAGGTGGAGAACACTGAAGCTTTCTTT. Protein: CASSPRQVENTEAFF.